This TCR beta chain was observed in a study of T-cell memory formation after mild COVID-19 (dated by TCRdb to 2020 to 2022). For the study in its entirety: TCR sequence clusters from the two donors were largely donor specific. Longitudinal TCRalpha and TCRbeta repertoire sequencing tracked T-cell clones expanding and contracting after mild COVID-19 in a couple of donors. The cohort was made up of two young adult volunteers, one female and one male, who were previously healthy. The paper as a whole reports these results and caveats: Contracting CD4+ clones were located mainly in the CM and EM memory subsets, whereas CD8+ clones were found to be enriched in EMRA. Some responding clones were detected in pre-infection memory, which suggested that pre-existing cross-reactive memory T cells had joined the SARS-CoV-2 response. Clones contracting from day 15 to 85 had balanced CD4/CD8 phenotypes, while a second wave expanding from day 15 to 37 was biased towards CD4+. The study covered only two mild cases, and larger cohorts including severe cases with pre-infection samples were considered necessary. Whether the second-wave clones peaking on day 37 were SARS-CoV-2 specific was not confirmed.

PBMCs were isolated by Ficoll-Paque density gradient centrifugation. Regarding this clonotype: Its antigen remains unidentified. No clone much larger than this one lies a single base away; base qualities are absent.

The CDR3 starts with the cysteine, ends with the phenylalanine, and has 16 residues. Only the CDR3 DNA stays, 48 bases, in frame from base 1. Deletion took 5 bases off V and 5 bases off J, with a span of 19 bases between the germline ends. Sequences SEHNR (CDR1) and FQNEAQ (CDR2) are obtained from the germline V gene (reference sequence). The instrument given in TCRdb is Illumina NovaSeq 6000. cDNA libraries for TCRalpha and TCRbeta were prepared by 5'RACE using constant-segment primers, with sample barcodes and unique molecular identifiers added. Trizol reagent was used to extract RNA from every sample. Library amplification was performed in two PCR steps, and a second sample barcode and Illumina TruSeq adapters were introduced in the second step. The libraries were sequenced on an Illumina NovaSeq using 2 x 150 bp paired-end reads. Regarding the original processing steps: Reads were demultiplexed and collapsed into UMI-guided consensus sequences with migec v1.2.7. With mixcr v2.1.11, UMI consensuses were aligned to TRA and TRB V and J templates and assembled into clonotypes. Expanded or contracted clonotypes were those called significant by both edgeR and NoisET, with noise models trained on biological replicates. For edgeR calls, a false discovery rate-adjusted p below 0.01 and a log2 fold-change threshold of 1 were applied. As an exploratory analysis of dynamics, max-normalized trajectories of the 1000 most abundant clonotypes were examined by PCA with hierarchical clustering. Separately sequenced CD4+ and CD8+ repertoires were used to assign a CD4 or CD8 phenotype to each responding clone. TCRdb reworked the public reads: Q25 trimming with fastp, MiXCR clone assembly, productive beta chains retained. For every CDR3 protein sequence, its rows merge into one entry that carries the most common genes and DNA. These V and J calls originate from TCRdb's pipeline instead of the authors' own analysis. Recorded for this sample are 400,000 or so distinct CDR3 sequences; 20% of them occurred a single time. The top ten hold roughly 8.4% of the sample.

This clonotype was sampled from an adult woman who had mild COVID-19 (a few samples of this study predate the infection). The sample titles of this study are shuffled in the database, so cell type and time point are left out; the donor was told from shared clones. This sequence uses TRBV7-9 and TRBJ2-1, with a tentative D gene TRBD2 over 7 matching bases. The sample was PBMCs or a T cell subset sorted from them (not recorded which). Read as DNA, the sequence is TGTGCCAGCAGCGGCTCCGGCGGGGGCGTCAACAATGAGCAGTTCTTC. The resulting protein is CASSGSGGGVNNEQFF.